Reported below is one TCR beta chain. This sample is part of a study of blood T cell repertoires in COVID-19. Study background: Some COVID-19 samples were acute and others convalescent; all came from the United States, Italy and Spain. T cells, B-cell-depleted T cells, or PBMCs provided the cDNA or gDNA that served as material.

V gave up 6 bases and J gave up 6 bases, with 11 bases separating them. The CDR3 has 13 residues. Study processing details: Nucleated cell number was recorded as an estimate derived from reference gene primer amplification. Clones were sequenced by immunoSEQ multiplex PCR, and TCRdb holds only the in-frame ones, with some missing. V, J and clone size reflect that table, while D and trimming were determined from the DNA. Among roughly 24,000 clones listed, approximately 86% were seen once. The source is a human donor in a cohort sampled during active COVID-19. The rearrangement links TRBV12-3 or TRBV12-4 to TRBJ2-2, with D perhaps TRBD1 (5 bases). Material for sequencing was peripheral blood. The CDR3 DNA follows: TGTGCCAGCAGCCTCAGGGAATCCGGGGAGCTGTTTTTT. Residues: CASSLRESGELFF.